This record looks at one TCR beta chain sequence and its context. Its antigen is unidentified. The record originates from a study of cytomegalovirus exposure and HLA in healthy donors. Regarding the study as a whole: Sequencing depth roughly uniform across donors was assumed in presence/absence analyses.

CDR1 SGHRS and CDR2 YFSETQ come from the germline V gene. The CDR3 has 15 amino acids. With V trimmed by 0 bases and J by 6 bases, 5 bases remained unmatched. Primers for the PCR totalled 60 Vbeta and 13 Jbeta. Sequencing was performed with immunoSEQ multiplex PCR; in TCRdb, only in-frame clones are kept and a portion is missing. The sample holds 150,000 to 180,000 clones, over 75% seen once. The sequence came from a woman in her thirties or forties in good health and CMV-seropositive. Sequencing input: PBMCs. The chain joins TRBV5-1 to TRBJ2-1; 8 positions agree with TRBD2. The CDR3 spells CASSLGSGASNEQFF. The CDR3 nucleotides read TGCGCCAGCAGCTTGGGTAGCGGGGCCTCCAATGAGCAGTTCTTC.